Below, 5 T cell receptor beta chains from the same sample are listed, as sequenced in a study of human T cells and chemical hapten exposure. TCRdb ran MiXCR on the RACE reads and lists one entry per CDR3 protein. The table shows approximately 90,000 distinct CDR3 sequences, with roughly 9.6% occurring only once. Time point of the sample: patch test 2, 6 weeks after DPC sensitization. Treatment of the sample: therapeutic diphenylcyclopropenone sensitization with weekly scalp DPC. The sample consisted of whole blood, taken in connection with sensitization to the hapten diphenylcyclopropenone (DPC). Receptors originate from a man aged 35-49 years with alopecia areata. Some clones in this sample may be carry-over from other donors' samples.

Ten or more counts support this clonotype. The chain employs TRBV11-2 and TRBJ2-1, with 9 bases fitting TRBD2. CDR1 and CDR2 from the germline V gene are SGHAT and FQNNGV. The CDR3 consists of 16 residues. J was trimmed by 7 bases and V by 1 base; bases with no gene match: 8. The CDR3 sequence: CASSLAGSGGFNEQFF. The CDR3 region has the DNA TGTGCCAGCAGCTTAGCCGGTAGCGGGGGCTTTAATGAGCAGTTCTTC.

This clonotype was counted a single time. This chain joins TRBV7-3 and TRBJ2-5, with 9 bases aligning to TRBD2. The CDR3 sequence is 14 residues long. CDR1 and CDR2 (germline): SGHTA, FQGTGA. Unmatched junction bases numbered 9, after V lost 4 bases and J lost 9 bases. CDR3 sequence (DNA): TGTGCCAGCAGCTCGGGACTAGCTGGGGGGGCCCAGTACTTC. It yields the protein CASSSGLAGGAQYF.

The rearrangement joins TRBV7-2 to TRBJ1-4; TRBD1 agrees at 8 bases. Germline V gene lookup returns CDR1 SGHTA and CDR2 FQGNSA. V lost 5 bases to trimming and J lost 6 bases; unmatched junction nucleotides: 5. This CDR3 has 14 residues. The CDR3: CASSGQGGDEKLFF. DNA for the CDR3: TGTGCCAGCAGCGGACAGGGAGGGGATGAAAAACTGTTTTTT.

This clonotype occurred a few times. The chain carries TRBV6-2 or TRBV6-3 and TRBJ1-5; 7 bases are a match to TRBD1. Losses at the gene ends were 8 bases for V and 3 bases for J; bases not matched to a gene: 10. This CDR3 has 15 amino acids. Germline assignment: CDR1 MNHEY and CDR2 SVGEGT. The CDR3 loop is CASGGEGGPNQPQHF. CDR3 sequence (DNA): TGTGCCAGCGGCGGAGAAGGGGGCCCCAATCAGCCCCAGCATTTT.

This clonotype came up a few times. The V gene is TRBV19, the J gene TRBJ1-1; D is unresolved. The V end was cut by 4 bases, the J end by 6 bases, with 18 bases between. The length of the CDR3 is 15 residues. CDR1 is LNHDA, CDR2 SQIVND, per germline (reference sequence). CDR3 loop: CASSTREALGAEAFF. Written as DNA, the CDR3 is TGTGCCAGTAGTACGAGAGAGGCCTTAGGCGCTGAAGCTTTCTTT.